This T cell receptor beta chain emerged from a study of blood T cell repertoires in COVID-19. Overall study context: COVID-19 samples collected from the United States, Italy and Spain covered acute and convalescent phases.

Germline V gene data show CDR1 as KGHSH and CDR2 as LQKENI. The CDR3 is 13 residues long. The germline V and J ends were trimmed by 2 bases and 4 bases, with 6 bases remaining between them. How the authors handled the data: By means of reference gene primer amplification, nucleated cell counts were estimated. Sequencing was performed with immunoSEQ multiplex PCR; in TCRdb, only in-frame clones are kept and a portion is missing. V and J calls and clone size are copied from that table; D and trimming were computed from the DNA. The repertoire includes about 62,000 clones, roughly 90% of them detected once, and 1% to 1.5% sits in the top ten.

This TCR derives from a woman aged 55-69 years with acute or convalescent COVID-19. The V call is TRBV18, the J call TRBJ1-5, with D uncertain. The sample comprised peripheral blood. This CDR3 is CASSPRGNQPQHF. CDR3 sequence (DNA): TGTGCCAGCTCACCAAGAGGGAATCAGCCCCAGCATTTT.